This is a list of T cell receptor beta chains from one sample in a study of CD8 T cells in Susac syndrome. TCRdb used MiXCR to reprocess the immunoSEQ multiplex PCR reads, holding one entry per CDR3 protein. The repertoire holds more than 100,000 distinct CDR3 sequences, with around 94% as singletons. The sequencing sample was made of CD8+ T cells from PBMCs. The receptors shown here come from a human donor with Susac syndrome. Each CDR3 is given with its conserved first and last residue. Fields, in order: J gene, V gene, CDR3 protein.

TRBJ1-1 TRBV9 CASSAGTGEGTEAFF
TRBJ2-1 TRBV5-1 CASSLTGRDNEQFF
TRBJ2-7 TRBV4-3 CASSQVSAGGYEQYF
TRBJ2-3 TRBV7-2 CASSRPASGGATDTQYF
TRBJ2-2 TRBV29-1 CSVEVSTGGEGELFF
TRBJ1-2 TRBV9 CASSGGTGVSEGYTF
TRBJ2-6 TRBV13 CASSSKRAGANVLTF
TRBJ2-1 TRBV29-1 CSVYGTAIYNEQFF
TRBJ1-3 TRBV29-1 CSVGGLTSGNTIYF
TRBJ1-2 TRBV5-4 CASSIRTAINYGYTF
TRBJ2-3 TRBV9 CASRGRGTDTQYF
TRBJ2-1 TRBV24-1 CATSDTDRDNEQFF
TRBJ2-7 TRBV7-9 CASTIGGSPYEQYF
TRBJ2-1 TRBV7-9 CASSFPSAEQFF
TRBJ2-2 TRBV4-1 CASSQEPGANTGELFF
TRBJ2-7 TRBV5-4 CASSPGQATYEQYF
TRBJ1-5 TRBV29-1 CSYGTDFNQPQHF
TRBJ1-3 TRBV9 CASSAVGVRDSGNTIYF
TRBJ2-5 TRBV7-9 CASSSWSASRGGETQYF
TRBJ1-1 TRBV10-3 CAISESEGTTEAFF
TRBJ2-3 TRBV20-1 CSAQTSGGFTDTQYF
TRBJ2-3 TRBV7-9 CASSPLREDTQYF
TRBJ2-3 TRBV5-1 CASSLDGTGLDTDTQYF
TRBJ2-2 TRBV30 CAWSWGTSDTGELFF
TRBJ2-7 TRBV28 CASSSLGNEQYF